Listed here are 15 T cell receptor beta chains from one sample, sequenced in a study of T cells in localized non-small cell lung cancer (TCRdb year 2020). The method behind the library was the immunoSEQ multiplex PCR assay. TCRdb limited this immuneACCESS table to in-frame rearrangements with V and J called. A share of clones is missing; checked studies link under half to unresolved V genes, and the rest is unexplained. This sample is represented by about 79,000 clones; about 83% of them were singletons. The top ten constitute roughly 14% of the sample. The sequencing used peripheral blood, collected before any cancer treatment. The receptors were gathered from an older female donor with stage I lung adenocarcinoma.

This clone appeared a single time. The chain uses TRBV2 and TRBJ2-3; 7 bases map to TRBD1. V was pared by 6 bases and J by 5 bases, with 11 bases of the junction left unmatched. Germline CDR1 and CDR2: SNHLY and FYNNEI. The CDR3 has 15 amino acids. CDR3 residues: CASRAPGYRGDTQYF. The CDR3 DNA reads TGTGCCAGCAGGGCCCCTGGCTACAGGGGAGATACGCAGTATTTT.

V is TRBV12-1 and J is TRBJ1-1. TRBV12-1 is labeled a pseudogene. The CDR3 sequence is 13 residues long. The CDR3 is CASRFELNTEAFF. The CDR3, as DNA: TGTGCCAGCCGATTCGAATTGAACACTGAAGCTTTCTTT.

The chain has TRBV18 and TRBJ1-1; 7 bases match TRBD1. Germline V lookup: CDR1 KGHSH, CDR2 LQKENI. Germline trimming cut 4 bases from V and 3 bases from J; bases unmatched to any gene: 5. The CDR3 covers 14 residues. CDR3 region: CASSLVTGDTEAFF. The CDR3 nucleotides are TGTGCCAGCTCACTGGTTACAGGGGACACTGAAGCTTTCTTT.

CDR3 loop: CASSLRTGVDEQYF. DNA for the CDR3: TGTGCCAGCAGTCTTAGGACAGGGGTCGACGAGCAGTACTTC. V gene TRBV2 combines with J gene TRBJ2-7, with 9 nucleotides matching TRBD1. This CDR3 comprises 14 residues. J was trimmed by 5 bases and V by 5 bases; bases with no gene match: 7. Germline assignment: CDR1 SNHLY and CDR2 FYNNEI.

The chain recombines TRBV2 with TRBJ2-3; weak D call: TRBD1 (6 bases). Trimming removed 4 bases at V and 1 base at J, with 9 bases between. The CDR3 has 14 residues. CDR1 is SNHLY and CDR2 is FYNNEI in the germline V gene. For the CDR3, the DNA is TGTGCCAGCAGTGTCAAGGGGGGCACAGATACGCAGTATTTT. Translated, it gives CASSVKGGTDTQYF.

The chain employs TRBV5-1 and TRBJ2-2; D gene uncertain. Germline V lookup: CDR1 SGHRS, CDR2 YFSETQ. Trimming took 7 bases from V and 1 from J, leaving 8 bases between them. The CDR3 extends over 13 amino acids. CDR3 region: CASQSQNTGELFF. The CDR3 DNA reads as TGCGCCAGCCAATCGCAGAACACCGGGGAGCTGTTTTTT.

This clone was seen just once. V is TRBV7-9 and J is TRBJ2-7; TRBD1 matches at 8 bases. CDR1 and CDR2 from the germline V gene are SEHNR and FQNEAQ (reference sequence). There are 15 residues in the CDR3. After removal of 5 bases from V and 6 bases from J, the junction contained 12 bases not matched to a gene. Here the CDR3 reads CASSLGTGLLGEQYF. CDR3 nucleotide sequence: TGTGCCAGCAGCCTCGGGACAGGCCTTTTAGGCGAGCAGTACTTC.

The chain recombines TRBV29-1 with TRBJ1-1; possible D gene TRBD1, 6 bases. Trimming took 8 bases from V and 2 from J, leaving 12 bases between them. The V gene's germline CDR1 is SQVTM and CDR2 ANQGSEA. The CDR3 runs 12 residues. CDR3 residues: CSTRQANTEAFF. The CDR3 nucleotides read TGCAGCACGAGACAGGCCAACACTGAAGCTTTCTTT. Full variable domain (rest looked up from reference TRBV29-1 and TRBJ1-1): SAVISQKPSRDICQRGTSLTIQCQVDSQVTMMFWYRQQPGQSLTLIATANQGSEATYESGFVIDKFPISRPNLTFSTLTVSNMSPEDSSIYLCSTRQANTEAFFGQGTRLTVV.

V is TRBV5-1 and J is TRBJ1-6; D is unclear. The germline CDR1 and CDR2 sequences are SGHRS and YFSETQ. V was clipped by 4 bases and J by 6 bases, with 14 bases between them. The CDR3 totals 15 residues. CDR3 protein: CASSPFGESNSPLHF. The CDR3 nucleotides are TGCGCCAGCAGCCCGTTCGGGGAGTCTAATTCACCCCTCCACTTT.

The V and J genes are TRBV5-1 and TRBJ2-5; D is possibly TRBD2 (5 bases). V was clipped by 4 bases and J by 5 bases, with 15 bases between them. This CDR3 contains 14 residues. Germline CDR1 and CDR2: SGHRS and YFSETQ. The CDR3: CASSRRTSEETQYF. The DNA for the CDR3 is TGCGCCAGCAGCAGGCGGACTTCGGAGGAGACCCAGTACTTC.

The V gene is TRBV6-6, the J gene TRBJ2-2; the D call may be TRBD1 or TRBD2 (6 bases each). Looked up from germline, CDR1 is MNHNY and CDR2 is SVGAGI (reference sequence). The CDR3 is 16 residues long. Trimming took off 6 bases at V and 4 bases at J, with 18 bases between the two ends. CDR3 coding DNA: TGTGCCAGCAGGGGAAAGGGGGGTACGGGCACCGGGGAGCTGTTTTTT. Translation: CASRGKGGTGTGELFF.

CDR3 residues: CASSIDRRGSPLHF. The CDR3 region has the DNA TGTGCCAGTAGTATAGATCGGCGAGGATCACCCCTCCACTTT. V usage is TRBV19 and J usage is TRBJ1-6; D is unclear. The CDR3 is 14 residues long. The germline V and J ends were trimmed by 0 bases and 10 bases, with 10 bases remaining between them. Germline V gene data show CDR1 as LNHDA and CDR2 as SQIVND (reference sequence).

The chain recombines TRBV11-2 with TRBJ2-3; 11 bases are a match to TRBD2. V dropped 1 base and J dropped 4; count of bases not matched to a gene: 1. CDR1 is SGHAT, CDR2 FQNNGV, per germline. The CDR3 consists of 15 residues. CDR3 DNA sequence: TGTGCCAGCAGCTTAGTAGCGGGGGGGCCAGATACGCAGTATTTT. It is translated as CASSLVAGGPDTQYF.

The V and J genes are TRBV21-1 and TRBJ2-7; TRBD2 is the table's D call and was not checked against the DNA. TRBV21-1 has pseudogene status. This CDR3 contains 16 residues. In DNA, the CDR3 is TGTGCCAGCAGCTTGGACGGGGAGCTTAGGATCTACGAGCAGTACTTC. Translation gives CASSLDGELRIYEQYF.

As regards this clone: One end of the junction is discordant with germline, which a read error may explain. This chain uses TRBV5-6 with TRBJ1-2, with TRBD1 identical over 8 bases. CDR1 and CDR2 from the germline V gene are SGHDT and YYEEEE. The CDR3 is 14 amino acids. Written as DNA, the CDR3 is TGTGCCAGCAGCCGGGACAGGAAGATCTATAGCTACACCTTC. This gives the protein CASSRDRKIYSYTF.